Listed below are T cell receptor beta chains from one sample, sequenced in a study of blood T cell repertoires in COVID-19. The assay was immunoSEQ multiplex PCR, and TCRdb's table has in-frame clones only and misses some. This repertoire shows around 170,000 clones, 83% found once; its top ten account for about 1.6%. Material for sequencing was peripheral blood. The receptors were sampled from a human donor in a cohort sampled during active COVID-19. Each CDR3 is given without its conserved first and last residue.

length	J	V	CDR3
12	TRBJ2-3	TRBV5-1	ASSSDRAGDTQY
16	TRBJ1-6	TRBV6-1	ASSEVTGVGSYNSPLH
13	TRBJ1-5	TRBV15	ATSRDRVGNQPQH
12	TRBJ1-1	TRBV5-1	ASSLRLGNTEAF
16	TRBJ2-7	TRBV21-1	ASSRPAKDSRLLYEQY
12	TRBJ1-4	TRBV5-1	ASSLWDSNEKLF
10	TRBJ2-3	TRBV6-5	ASKGQSDTQY
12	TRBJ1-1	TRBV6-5	ASSWGHLNTEAF
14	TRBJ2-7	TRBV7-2	ASSLGLAGFSHEQY
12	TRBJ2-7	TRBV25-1	ASKPPLDTYEQY
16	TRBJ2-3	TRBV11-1	ASSLAVASGRSTDTQY
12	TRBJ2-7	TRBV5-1	ASSLELAGGEQY